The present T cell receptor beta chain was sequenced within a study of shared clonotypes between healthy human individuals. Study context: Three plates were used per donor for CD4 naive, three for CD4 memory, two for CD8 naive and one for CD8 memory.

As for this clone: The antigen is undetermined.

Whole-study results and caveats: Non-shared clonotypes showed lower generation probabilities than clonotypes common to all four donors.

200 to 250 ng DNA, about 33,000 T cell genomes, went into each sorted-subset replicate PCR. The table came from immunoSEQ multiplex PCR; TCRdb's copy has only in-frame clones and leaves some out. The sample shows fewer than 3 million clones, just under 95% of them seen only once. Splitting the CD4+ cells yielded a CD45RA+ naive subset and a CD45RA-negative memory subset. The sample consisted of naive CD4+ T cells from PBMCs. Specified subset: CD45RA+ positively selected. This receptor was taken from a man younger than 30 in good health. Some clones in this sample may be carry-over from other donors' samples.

The CDR3 is CATSRDSLQDNYGYTF. In nucleotides, the CDR3 is TGTGCCACCTCCCGGGACAGTCTACAGGATAACTATGGCTACACCTTC. The rearrangement uses TRBV15 and TRBJ1-2; 7 nucleotides line up with TRBD1. V lost 8 bases and J lost 1; bases outside the gene matches: 13. The CDR3 has 16 residues. CDR1 LNHNV and CDR2 YYDKDF come from the germline V gene (reference sequence).